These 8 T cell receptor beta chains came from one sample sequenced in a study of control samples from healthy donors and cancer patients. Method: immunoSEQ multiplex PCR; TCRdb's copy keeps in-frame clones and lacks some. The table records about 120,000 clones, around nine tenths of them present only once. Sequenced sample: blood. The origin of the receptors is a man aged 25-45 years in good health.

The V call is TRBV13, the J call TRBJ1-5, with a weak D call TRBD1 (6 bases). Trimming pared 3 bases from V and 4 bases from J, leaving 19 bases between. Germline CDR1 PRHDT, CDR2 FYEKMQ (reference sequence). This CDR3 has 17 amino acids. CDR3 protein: CASSFTTGGIRNQPQHF. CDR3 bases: TGTGCCAGCAGCTTCACGACAGGCGGGATAAGGAATCAGCCCCAGCATTTT.

This CDR3 reads CASRDPGTGGNQPQHF. The DNA for the CDR3 is TGTGCCAGCAGAGACCCCGGGACAGGGGGCAATCAGCCCCAGCATTTT. The rearrangement links TRBV2 to TRBJ1-5, with 10 bases lining up with TRBD1. The trim removed 6 bases at V and 2 bases at J, leaving 7 bases unmatched. The CDR3 has 16 residues. The germline V gene encodes CDR1 SNHLY and CDR2 FYNNEI.

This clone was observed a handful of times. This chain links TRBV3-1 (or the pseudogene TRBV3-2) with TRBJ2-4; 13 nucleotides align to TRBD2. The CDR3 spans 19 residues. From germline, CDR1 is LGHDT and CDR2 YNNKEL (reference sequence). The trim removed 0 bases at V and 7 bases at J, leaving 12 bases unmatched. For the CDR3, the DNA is TGTGCCAGCAGCCAAGAGGCCCCGGGACTAGCGGGGAGAGATAACATTCAGTACTTC. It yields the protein CASSQEAPGLAGRDNIQYF.

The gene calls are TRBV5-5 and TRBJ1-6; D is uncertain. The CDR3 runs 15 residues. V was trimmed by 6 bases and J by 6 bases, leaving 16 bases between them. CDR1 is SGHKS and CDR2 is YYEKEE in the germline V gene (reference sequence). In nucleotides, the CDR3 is TGTGCCAGCACCCAAACTGGGTCCGGTAATTCACCCCTCCACTTT. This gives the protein CASTQTGSGNSPLHF.

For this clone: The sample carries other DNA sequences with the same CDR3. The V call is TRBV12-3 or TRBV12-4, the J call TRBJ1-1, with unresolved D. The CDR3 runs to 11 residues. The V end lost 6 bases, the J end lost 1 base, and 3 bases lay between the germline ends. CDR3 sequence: CASSPNTEAFF. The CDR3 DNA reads TGTGCCAGCAGCCCGAACACTGAAGCTTTCTTT.

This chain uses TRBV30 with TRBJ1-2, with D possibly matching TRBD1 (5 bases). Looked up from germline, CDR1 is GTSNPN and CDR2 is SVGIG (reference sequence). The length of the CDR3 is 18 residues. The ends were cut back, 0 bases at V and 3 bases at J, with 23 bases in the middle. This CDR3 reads CAWSVRRSTFLGDYGYTF. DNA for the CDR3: TGTGCCTGGAGTGTACGAAGATCTACGTTTTTGGGGGACTATGGCTACACCTTC.

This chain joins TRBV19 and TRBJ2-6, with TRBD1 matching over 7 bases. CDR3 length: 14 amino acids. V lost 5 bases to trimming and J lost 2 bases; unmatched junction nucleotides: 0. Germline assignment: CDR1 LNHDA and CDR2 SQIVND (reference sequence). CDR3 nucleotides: TGTGCCAGTAGTCAGGGGGCTGGGGCCAACGTCCTGACTTTC. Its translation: CASSQGAGANVLTF.

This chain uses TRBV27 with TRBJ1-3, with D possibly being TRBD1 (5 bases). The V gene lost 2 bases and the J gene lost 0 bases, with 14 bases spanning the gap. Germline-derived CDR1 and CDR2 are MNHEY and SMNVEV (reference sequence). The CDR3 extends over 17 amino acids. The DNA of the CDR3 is TGTGCCAGCAGTTTAGAAGGGACCCCGAGCTCTGGAAACACCATATATTTT. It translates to CASSLEGTPSSGNTIYF.